A selection of T cell receptor beta chains follows, all from one sample in a study of radiation and T cells in renal cell carcinoma. TCRdb keeps only in-frame clones here, not all; method: immunoSEQ multiplex PCR. The sample gives just under 80,000 clones, just over 85% of which show up once; approximately 22% is in the top ten. Sequencing used blood, obtained from a patient whose treatment included radiotherapy and nephrectomy. The receptors here all came from a woman between 45 and 65 years old with renal cell carcinoma. Both conserved end residues are part of each CDR3. The D gene is left open where the match is weak. Clone size is not always given. Where it is, it says once, few, many or a class for expanded clones.

clone size	D gene	V gene	CDR3 length	J gene	CDR3 DNA	CDR3 protein
-	TRBD1	TRBV6-1	14	TRBJ2-7	TGTGCCAGCAGCGTGACAGGGGGTGGGTACGAGCAGTACTTC	CASSVTGGGYEQYF
-	-	TRBV9	18	TRBJ1-3	TGTGCCAGCAGCGCCTATGGTCTGGGGCGGGAATTTGGAAACACCATATATTTT	CASSAYGLGREFGNTIYF
-	TRBD1	TRBV18	14	TRBJ1-2	TGTGCCAGCTCACCACGGACAGGGGGCTATGGCTACACCTTC	CASSPRTGGYGYTF
-	TRBD1	TRBV29-1	13	TRBJ2-1	TGCAGCGACCTACGGACAGGTAGCAATGAGCAGTTCTTC	CSDLRTGSNEQFF
large	-	TRBV7-7	16	TRBJ2-1	TGTGCTAGCAGCTTAGCCGAGGGGAGCTCCTACAATGAGCAGTTCTTC	CASSLAEGSSYNEQFF
few	-	TRBV11-2	16	TRBJ1-1	TGTGCCAGCAGCTTAGATCAGCGGCAGGGGAACACTGAAGCTTTCTTT	CASSLDQRQGNTEAFF
-	-	TRBV13	14	TRBJ1-2	TGTGCCAGCAGCTTAGAAGCCGAATCTTATGGCTACACCTTC	CASSLEAESYGYTF
-	TRBD1	TRBV5-5	15	TRBJ1-5	TGTGCCAGCAGCGCTAACAGGGGATCGAATCAGCCCCAGCATTTT	CASSANRGSNQPQHF
-	-	TRBV18	15	TRBJ2-5	TGTGCCAGCTCACCAACGACAGGACCTGGGGAGACCCAGTACTTC	CASSPTTGPGETQYF
-	-	TRBV19	15	TRBJ1-5	TGTGCCAGTAGTATTTCACATGAGTACAATCAGCCCCAGCATTTT	CASSISHEYNQPQHF
-	-	TRBV9	13	TRBJ2-3	TGTGCCAGCAGCGTACTCGGGACAGATACGCAGTATTTT	CASSVLGTDTQYF
-	TRBD1	TRBV7-9	17	TRBJ1-2	TGTGCCAGCAGCTTAACGTCAGGGGGCGGAAGGACGGGAGGCTACACCTTC	CASSLTSGGGRTGGYTF
-	-	TRBV5-1	12	TRBJ1-2	TGCGCCAGAGAGGCTCTTGCACATGGCTACACCTTC	CAREALAHGYTF
-	TRBD1	TRBV28	13	TRBJ2-7	TGTGCCAGCAGTCGGACAGGCGCCTACGAGCAGTACTTC	CASSRTGAYEQYF
-	TRBD1	TRBV19	13	TRBJ2-3	TGTGCCAGTAGTAAGACAGGGGGCATTACGCAGTATTTT	CASSKTGGITQYF
-	-	TRBV19	13	TRBJ1-2	TGTGCCAGTAGTGCCCGGACGGCTTATGGCTACACCTTC	CASSARTAYGYTF
few	-	TRBV27	12	TRBJ1-2	TGTGCCAGCAGTTCCGCCGGCTATGGCTACACCTTC	CASSSAGYGYTF
-	-	TRBV10-3	16	TRBJ2-2	TGTGCCATCAGTGATGAGGGGTACGCGAACACCGGGGAGCTGTTTTTT	CAISDEGYANTGELFF
-	TRBD2	TRBV11-3	13	TRBJ2-1	TGTGCCACCAGACTAGCGGGAGACAATGAGCAGTTCTTC	CATRLAGDNEQFF
-	-	TRBV9	13	TRBJ1-4	TGTGCCAGCAGCGCCGGGACCCGGTTTGAACTGTTTTTT	CASSAGTRFELFF
-	-	TRBV4-1	15	TRBJ2-7	TGCGCCAGCACCCCAACCGGGGCGGAAACCTACGAGCAGTACTTC	CASTPTGAETYEQYF
-	-	TRBV9	13	TRBJ2-1	TGTGCCAGCAGCGTAGTAACGGCAGGTGAGCAGTTCTTC	CASSVVTAGEQFF
-	TRBD2	TRBV11-2	14	TRBJ2-7	TGTGCCAGCAGCTCCAATAGCGGGGCTATGGAGCAGTACTTC	CASSSNSGAMEQYF
once	-	TRBV6-5	15	TRBJ2-7	TGTGCCAGCAGTTATGGACACGTTCTCTCCTACGAGCAGTACTTC	CASSYGHVLSYEQYF
-	-	TRBV7-2	16	TRBJ2-3	TGTGCCAGCAGCTCGTCCCGTGATGGGGGCCCCGGTACGCAGTATTTT	CASSSSRDGGPGTQYF
-	-	TRBV7-9	15	TRBJ2-7	TGTGCCAACGACGATATCGGGAATGGGTCCTACGAGCAGTACTTC	CANDDIGNGSYEQYF
-	TRBD1	TRBV5-1	11	TRBJ2-7	TGCGCCAGCAGCCCGGACAGGGGTGATCTCTTC	CASSPDRGDLF
once	TRBD1	TRBV5-1	14	TRBJ1-2	TGCGCCAGCAGCTTGGGGGACAGCAACTATGGCTACACCTTC	CASSLGDSNYGYTF
-	TRBD2	TRBV29-1	16	TRBJ2-2	TGCAGCGTTCGCCGGACTAGCGGGACGAACACCGGGGAGCTGTTTTTT	CSVRRTSGTNTGELFF
-	TRBD1	TRBV19	17	TRBJ2-2	TGTGCCAGTAGTGCTACCCCGGGACAGGTGAACACCGGGGAGCTGTTTTTT	CASSATPGQVNTGELFF
-	-	TRBV5-4	20	TRBJ2-1	TGTGCCAGCAGCACAAAAGGGGGGCTACCCCGGAATAGCTCCTACAATGAGCAGTTCTTC	CASSTKGGLPRNSSYNEQFF
-	-	TRBV7-9	13	TRBJ2-7	TGTGCCAGCAGCTTAGCCACCTCTTCTAGTCTGTACTTC	CASSLATSSSLYF
-	-	TRBV5-6	15	TRBJ2-3	TGTGCCAGCAGCCCAGGTGGGGCAGCGTCAGATACGCAGTATTTT	CASSPGGAASDTQYF
once	-	TRBV5-1	14	TRBJ1-2	TGCGCCAGCAGCACAGGAGACATTTCCTATGGCTACACCTTC	CASSTGDISYGYTF